This record looks at one TCR beta chain sequence and its context. Its antigen is still unknown. The sample is drawn from a study of T cells after yellow fever vaccination. Notes on the study in general: Most primary-vaccination clones recurred post-booster (under 98% CD4, around 90% CD8).

The 5'RACE template-switching step produced TCR cDNA and added a universal primer site and UMIs. TCRdb reprocessed the 5' RACE reads via MiXCR and lists one record per CDR3 protein. The sample lists some 420,000 distinct CDR3 sequences; around 20% were seen once. This receptor was obtained from a man younger than 35 who received the YFV17D yellow fever vaccine. The input for sequencing was PBMCs, taken before the yellow fever booster vaccination.

The CDR3 DNA reads as TGTGCCAGCAGCTCCCGACAGGGGGCCGAGCAGTACTTC. The encoded protein is CASSSRQGAEQYF. The chain couples TRBV14 to TRBJ2-7, with 10 bases that match TRBD1. V gave up 5 bases and J gave up 6 bases; unmatched junction bases: 4. This CDR3 is built from 13 residues. Germline CDR1 is SGHDN and CDR2 is FVKESK. The whole variable domain, remainder taken from reference TRBV14 and TRBJ2-7, is EAGVTQFPSHSVIEKGQTVTLRCDPISGHDNLYWYRRVMGKEIKFLLHFVKESKQDESGMPNNRFLAERTGGTYSTLKVQPAELEDSGVYFCASSSRQGAEQYFGPGTRLTVT.